The clone carrying this T cell receptor beta chain was seen a handful of times. The TCR beta CDR3 regions underwent amplification using RNA transcripts as the source. TCR CDR3 regions were first amplified by RT-PCR with HTBI primers. TCRdb re-called the multiplex PCR reads with MiXCR, one entry per CDR3 protein. The sample lists fewer than 650,000 distinct CDR3 sequences; 11% to 15% were seen once. This specimen belongs to a study of T cells in Graves' hyperthyroidism and ophthalmopathy. CDR1 is GTSNPN and CDR2 is SVGIG in the germline V gene (reference sequence). Trimming took 1 base from V and 3 from J; bases not matched to a gene: 2. The CDR3 has 13 amino acids.

Sample: blood. The chain is built from TRBV30 and TRBJ2-7; TRBD2 matches at 8 bases. This TCR was sampled from a woman aged 25 to 39 with Graves' hyperthyroidism that later progressed to Graves' ophthalmopathy. The DNA for the CDR3 is TGTGCCTGGAGTGGGGGACTAGGCTACGAGCAGTACTTC. This encodes CAWSGGLGYEQYF.